Presented here are 10 T cell receptor beta chains from one specimen sequenced in a study of T cells of healthy individuals. MiXCR was run by TCRdb on the 5' RACE reads, yielding one entry per CDR3 protein. The sample holds 90,000 to 100,000 distinct CDR3 sequences, 17% seen once. The receptors come from a human donor in good health.

This clonotype was recorded many times. The chain uses TRBV28 and TRBJ2-3; 9 bases align to TRBD2. Trimming at V came to 2 bases and at J to 2 bases, leaving 2 bases not matched to a gene. This CDR3 region has 15 residues. Germline CDR1 MDHEN, CDR2 SYDVKM. DNA of the CDR3: TGTGCCAGCAGTTTAGCGGGAGGGATCACAGATACGCAGTATTTT. As protein: CASSLAGGITDTQYF.

A few counts support this clonotype. The rearrangement links TRBV20-1 to TRBJ2-7; the match to TRBD1 covers 9 bases. Per germline, CDR1 DFQATT and CDR2 SNEGSKA (reference sequence). After removal of 3 bases from V and 4 bases from J, the junction contained 10 bases not matched to a gene. This CDR3 spans 15 amino acids. The CDR3 sequence: CSARGDRAIFYEQYF. The CDR3, as DNA: TGCAGTGCTAGGGGGGACAGGGCTATATTTTACGAGCAGTACTTC.

This clonotype has only a few counts. The chain couples TRBV7-2 to TRBJ2-1; no reliable D call. Germline V lookup: CDR1 SGHTA, CDR2 FQGNSA. The V end was cut by 1 base, the J end by 5 bases, with 6 bases between. The CDR3 extends over 13 amino acids. The CDR3 is CASSLETHNEQFF. In nucleotides, the CDR3 is TGTGCCAGCAGCTTAGAAACCCACAATGAGCAGTTCTTC.

The J gene is TRBJ1-1, the V gene TRBV24-1, with no clear D. The CDR3 is 15 amino acids. V was clipped by 2 bases and J by 3 bases, with 12 bases between them. Germline CDR1 reads KGHDR; CDR2 reads SFDVKD. This CDR3 is CATSDSGKRDTEAFF. The CDR3 DNA reads as TGTGCCACCAGTGATTCCGGCAAGCGGGACACTGAAGCTTTCTTT.

In its sample, this clonotype was seen a few times. This sequence joins TRBV3-1 and TRBJ1-6; a possible D gene is TRBD1 (5 bases). Trimming cost V 0 bases and J 10 bases, with 13 bases left between them. The CDR3 is 15 residues long. Germline V gene lookup returns CDR1 LGHDT and CDR2 YNNKEL (reference sequence). CDR3 bases: TGTGCCAGCAGCCAAGAGAGGGGATCAGGGTCACCCCTCCACTTT. Its protein product is CASSQERGSGSPLHF.

The genes are TRBV12-3 or TRBV12-4 and TRBJ2-1; D may match TRBD1 or TRBD2 (5 bases each). Trimming removed 4 bases at V and 6 bases at J, with 7 bases between. The CDR3 consists of 12 residues. CDR3 DNA: TGTGCCAGCAGTTATGGGACCAATGAGCAGTTCTTC. It translates to CASSYGTNEQFF.

V gene TRBV5-6 combines with J gene TRBJ1-2; 7 bases align to TRBD1. J was trimmed by 6 bases and V by 2 bases; bases with no gene match: 16. The CDR3 totals 17 residues. The germline gives CDR1 SGHDT, CDR2 YYEEEE. The CDR3 DNA sequence: TGTGCCAGCAGCTTAGGCGGCAGGGACAGCGGCCCAAATGGCTACACCTTC. Its protein is CASSLGGRDSGPNGYTF.

This clonotype was counted at least ten times. The chain joins TRBV5-1 to TRBJ1-5; 7 nucleotides match TRBD1. From germline, CDR1 is SGHRS and CDR2 YFSETQ. The CDR3 runs 17 residues. The junction had 7 bases not matched to a gene; V was cut back by 0 bases and J by 1 base. The CDR3 loop reads CASSLGPGTVSNQPQHF. CDR3 bases: TGCGCCAGCAGCTTGGGGCCCGGGACAGTCAGCAATCAGCCCCAGCATTTT.

The chain combines TRBV19 with TRBJ1-5; D is possibly TRBD1 (6 bases). The CDR3 contains 12 residues. CDR1 LNHDA and CDR2 SQIVND come from the germline V gene (reference sequence). Trimming removed 7 bases at V and 7 bases at J, with 11 bases between. CDR3 in amino acids: CASKKGGQPQHF. CDR3 sequence (DNA): TGTGCCAGTAAAAAGGGGGGACAGCCCCAGCATTTT.

This clonotype was seen many times. The V call is TRBV4-2, the J call TRBJ2-3, with D possibly matching TRBD2 (6 bases). This CDR3 has 13 amino acids. Trimming shortened V by 4 bases and J by 12 bases, and 17 bases separated the two germline ends. Germline V gene sequence: CDR1 LGHNA, CDR2 YNFKEQ. CDR3 in DNA: TGTGCCAGCAGCCCCCTTGTCGGAGGGGTTCAGTATTTT. Protein: CASSPLVGGVQYF.